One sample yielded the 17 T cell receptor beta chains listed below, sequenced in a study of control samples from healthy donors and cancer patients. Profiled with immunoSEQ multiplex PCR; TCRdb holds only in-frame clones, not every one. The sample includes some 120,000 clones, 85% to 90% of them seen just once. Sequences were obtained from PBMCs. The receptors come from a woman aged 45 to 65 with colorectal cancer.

The CDR3 sequence is CASSLEFAYGYTF. The CDR3 DNA reads as TGTGCCAGCAGCTTGGAGTTTGCTTATGGCTACACCTTC. The rearrangement links TRBV5-8 to TRBJ1-2; D gene unclear. Germline V lookup: CDR1 SGHTS, CDR2 YDEGEE. The CDR3 contains 13 residues. Trimming removed 0 bases at V and 5 bases at J, with 8 bases between.

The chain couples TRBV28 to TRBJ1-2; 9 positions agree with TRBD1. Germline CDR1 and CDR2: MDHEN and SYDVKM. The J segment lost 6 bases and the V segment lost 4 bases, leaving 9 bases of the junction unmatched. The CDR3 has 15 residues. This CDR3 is CASSYPPGQGHGYTF. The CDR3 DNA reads TGTGCCAGCAGTTATCCTCCGGGACAGGGCCATGGCTACACCTTC.

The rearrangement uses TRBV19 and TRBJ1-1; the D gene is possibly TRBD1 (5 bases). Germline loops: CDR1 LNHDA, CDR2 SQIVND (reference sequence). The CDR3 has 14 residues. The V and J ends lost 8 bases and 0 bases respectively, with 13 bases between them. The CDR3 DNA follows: TGTGCCAGTGGGGGAGGGAGAATGAACACTGAAGCTTTCTTT. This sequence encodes CASGGGRMNTEAFF.

The CDR3 is CASSLDPSGGDQPQHF. In DNA, the CDR3 is TGTGCCAGCAGTTTAGATCCCTCAGGGGGCGATCAGCCCCAGCATTTT. The V gene is TRBV28, the J gene TRBJ1-5; 8 positions match TRBD1. CDR1 is MDHEN and CDR2 is SYDVKM in the germline V gene. The CDR3 has 16 residues. V was clipped by 2 bases and J by 5 bases; unmatched bases: 8. The full variable domain, completed using reference TRBV28 and TRBJ1-5, is DVKVTQSSRYLVKRTGEKVFLECVQDMDHENMFWYRQDPGLGLRLIYFSYDVKMKEKGDIPEGYSVSREKKERFSLILESASTNQTSMYLCASSLDPSGGDQPQHFGDGTRLSIL.

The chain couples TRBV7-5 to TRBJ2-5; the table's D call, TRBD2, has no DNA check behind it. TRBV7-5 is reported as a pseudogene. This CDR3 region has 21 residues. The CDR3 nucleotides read TGTGTCAGAAGCCCGAACCCGACTAGCTTGCGTGATATTACAACGCAAGAGACCCAGTACTTC. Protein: CVRSPNPTSLRDITTQETQYF.

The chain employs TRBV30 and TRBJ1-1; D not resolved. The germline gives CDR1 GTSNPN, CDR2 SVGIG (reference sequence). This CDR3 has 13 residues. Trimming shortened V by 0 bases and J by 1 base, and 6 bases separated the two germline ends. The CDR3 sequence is CAWSVLGNTEAFF. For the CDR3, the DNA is TGTGCCTGGAGTGTACTTGGGAACACTGAAGCTTTCTTT.

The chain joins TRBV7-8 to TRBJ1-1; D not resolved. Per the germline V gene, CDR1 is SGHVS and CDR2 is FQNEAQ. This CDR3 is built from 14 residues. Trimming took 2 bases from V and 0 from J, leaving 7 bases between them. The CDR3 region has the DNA TGTGCCAGCAGCTTATACAGCATGAACACTGAAGCTTTCTTT. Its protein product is CASSLYSMNTEAFF.

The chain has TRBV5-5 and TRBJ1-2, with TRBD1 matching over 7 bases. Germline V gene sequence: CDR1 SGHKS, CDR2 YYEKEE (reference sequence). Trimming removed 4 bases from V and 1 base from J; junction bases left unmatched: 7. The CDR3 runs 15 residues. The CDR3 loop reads CASSGRQGSNYGYTF. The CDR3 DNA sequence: TGTGCCAGCAGCGGACGACAGGGAAGTAACTATGGCTACACCTTC.

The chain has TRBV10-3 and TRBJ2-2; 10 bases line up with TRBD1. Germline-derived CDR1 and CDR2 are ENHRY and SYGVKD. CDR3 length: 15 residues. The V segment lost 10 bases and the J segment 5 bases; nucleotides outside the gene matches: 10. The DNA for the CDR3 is TGTGCCACGGTTTCGGACAGGGGGGGGACCGGGGAGCTGTTTTTT. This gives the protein CATVSDRGGTGELFF.

In DNA form, the CDR3 reads TGTGCCAGCAGCTTGTCTAGCGGGAGAAGCACAGATACGCAGTATTTT. The encoded protein is CASSLSSGRSTDTQYF. The chain recombines TRBV5-4 with TRBJ2-3; 10 nucleotides match TRBD2. Germline CDR1 reads SGHNT; CDR2 reads YYREEE (reference sequence). CDR3 length: 16 amino acids. V trimming: 1 base; J trimming: 0 bases; junction bases outside the gene matches: 2.

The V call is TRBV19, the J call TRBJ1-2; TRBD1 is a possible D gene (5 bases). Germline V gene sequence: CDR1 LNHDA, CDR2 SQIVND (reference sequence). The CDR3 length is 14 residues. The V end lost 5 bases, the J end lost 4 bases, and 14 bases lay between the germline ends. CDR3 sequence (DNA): TGTGCCAGTAGTCCAGGACAACTGGGCTATGGCTACACCTTC. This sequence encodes CASSPGQLGYGYTF.

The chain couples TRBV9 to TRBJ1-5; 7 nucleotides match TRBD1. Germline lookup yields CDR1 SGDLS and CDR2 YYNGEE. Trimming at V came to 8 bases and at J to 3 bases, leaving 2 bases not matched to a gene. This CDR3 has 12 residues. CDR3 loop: CASGQVNQPQHF. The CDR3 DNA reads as TGTGCCAGTGGACAGGTCAATCAGCCCCAGCATTTT.

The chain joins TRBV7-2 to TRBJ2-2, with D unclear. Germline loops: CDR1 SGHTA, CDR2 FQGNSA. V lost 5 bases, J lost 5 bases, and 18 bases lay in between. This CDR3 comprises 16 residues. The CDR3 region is CASSLNSELITGELFF. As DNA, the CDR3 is TGTGCCAGCAGCCTCAATTCGGAGCTAATAACCGGGGAGCTGTTTTTT.

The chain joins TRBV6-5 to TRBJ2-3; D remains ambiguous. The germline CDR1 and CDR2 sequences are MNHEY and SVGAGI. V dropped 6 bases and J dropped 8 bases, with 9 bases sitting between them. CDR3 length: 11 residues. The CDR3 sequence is CASRSRGTQYF. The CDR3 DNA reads TGTGCCAGCAGATCTCGAGGTACGCAGTATTTT.

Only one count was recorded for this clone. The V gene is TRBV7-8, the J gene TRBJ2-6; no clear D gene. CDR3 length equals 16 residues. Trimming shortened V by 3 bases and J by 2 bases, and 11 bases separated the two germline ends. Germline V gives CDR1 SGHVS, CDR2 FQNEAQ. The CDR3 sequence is CASSLNVGTGANVLTF. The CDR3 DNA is TGTGCCAGCAGCTTGAATGTGGGAACTGGGGCCAACGTCCTGACTTTC. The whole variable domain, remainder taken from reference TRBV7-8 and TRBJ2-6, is GAGVSQSPRYKVAKRGQDVALRCDPISGHVSLFWYQQALGQGPEFLTYFQNEAQLDKSGLPSDRFFAERPEGSVSTLKIQRTQQEDSAVYLCASSLNVGTGANVLTFGAGSRLTVL.

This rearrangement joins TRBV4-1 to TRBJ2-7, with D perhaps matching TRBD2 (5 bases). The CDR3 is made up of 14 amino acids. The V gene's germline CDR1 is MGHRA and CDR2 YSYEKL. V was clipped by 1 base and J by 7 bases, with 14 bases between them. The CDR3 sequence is CASSQVGWTVEQYF. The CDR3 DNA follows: TGCGCCAGCAGCCAAGTAGGCTGGACTGTTGAGCAGTACTTC.

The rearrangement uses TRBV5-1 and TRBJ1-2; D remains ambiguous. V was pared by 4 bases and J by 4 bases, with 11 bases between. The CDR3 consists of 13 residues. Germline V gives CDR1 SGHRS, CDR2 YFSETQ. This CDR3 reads CASSPKTGYGYTF. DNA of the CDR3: TGCGCCAGCAGCCCCAAGACGGGCTATGGCTACACCTTC.